The rows below give T cell receptor beta chains drawn from one sample of a study of graft-versus-host responses after intestinal transplantation. No cognate antigen is known for these TCRs. Sequenced by immunoSEQ multiplex PCR; TCRdb stores in-frame clones only, minus some. The sample lists about 120,000 clones; around 93% were seen once. Sequenced material: unstimulated CD4+ T cells sorted from spleen or lymph node cells, taken before intestinal transplant. Receptors were obtained from a human donor who received an intestinal transplant. The CDR3 runs from the conserved cysteine through the conserved F or W. Fields, in order: J gene, clone size, D gene, V gene, CDR3 protein, CDR3 DNA. D genes are given only for firm matches. Clone size is stated in some rows and not others, as once, few, many or a class when expanded.

j_call: TRBJ1-1; clone_size: -; d_call: -; v_call: TRBV10-3; cdr3_aa: CAIRDGEWAKNTEAFF; cdr3_nt: TGTGCCATCAGGGACGGGGAGTGGGCAAAGAACACTGAAGCTTTCTTT
j_call: TRBJ2-7; clone_size: -; d_call: -; v_call: TRBV7-6; cdr3_aa: CASSLRSQGAAYEQYF; cdr3_nt: TGTGCCAGCAGCTTACGTAGCCAGGGAGCCGCCTACGAGCAGTACTTC
j_call: TRBJ2-1; clone_size: -; d_call: -; v_call: TRBV28; cdr3_aa: CASSPWQSYNEQFF; cdr3_nt: TGTGCCAGCAGTCCGTGGCAGAGCTACAATGAGCAGTTCTTC
j_call: TRBJ1-3; clone_size: -; d_call: -; v_call: TRBV11-3; cdr3_aa: CASSLGGAGATGNTIYF; cdr3_nt: TGTGCCAGCAGCTTAGGAGGAGCGGGGGCAACTGGAAACACCATATATTTT
j_call: TRBJ2-3; clone_size: -; d_call: TRBD1; v_call: TRBV6-5; cdr3_aa: CASSTTGNVDTQYF; cdr3_nt: TGTGCCAGCAGTACGACAGGGAATGTGGATACGCAGTATTTT
j_call: TRBJ2-3; clone_size: -; d_call: -; v_call: TRBV5-1; cdr3_aa: CASMAGTSTDTQYF; cdr3_nt: TGCGCCAGCATGGCGGGCACTAGCACAGATACGCAGTATTTT
j_call: TRBJ1-1; clone_size: -; d_call: -; v_call: TRBV7-3; cdr3_aa: CASSFGDTEAFF; cdr3_nt: TGTGCCAGCAGCTTTGGGGACACTGAAGCTTTCTTT
j_call: TRBJ2-5; clone_size: -; d_call: TRBD2; v_call: TRBV28; cdr3_aa: CASSLNLAGGGYQETQYF; cdr3_nt: TGTGCCAGCAGTTTAAACCTAGCGGGAGGGGGGTACCAAGAGACCCAGTACTTC
j_call: TRBJ2-1; clone_size: -; d_call: -; v_call: TRBV28; cdr3_aa: CASRLYSNEQFF; cdr3_nt: TGTGCCAGCAGGCTATACTCCAATGAGCAGTTCTTC
j_call: TRBJ1-1; clone_size: -; d_call: -; v_call: TRBV11-2; cdr3_aa: CASSLAGGSTEAFF; cdr3_nt: TGTGCCAGCAGCTTAGCCGGGGGAAGCACTGAAGCTTTCTTT
j_call: TRBJ2-2; clone_size: -; d_call: TRBD1; v_call: TRBV5-1; cdr3_aa: CASSWDRANTGELFF; cdr3_nt: TGCGCCAGCAGCTGGGACAGGGCGAACACCGGGGAGCTGTTTTTT
j_call: TRBJ1-1; clone_size: few; d_call: TRBD1; v_call: TRBV6-5; cdr3_aa: CASSNRGGTEAFF; cdr3_nt: TGTGCCAGCAGTAACAGGGGGGGCACTGAAGCTTTCTTT
j_call: TRBJ1-4; clone_size: -; d_call: -; v_call: TRBV21-1; cdr3_aa: CASSKAPEGKQLFF; cdr3_nt: TGTGCCAGCAGCAAAGCGCCGGAGGGGAAACAACTGTTTTTT
j_call: TRBJ2-5; clone_size: -; d_call: -; v_call: TRBV10-1; cdr3_aa: CASSESTGQETQYF; cdr3_nt: TGCGCCAGCAGTGAGTCGACGGGACAAGAGACCCAGTACTTC